This entry concerns a single TCR beta chain. This CDR3 contains 14 residues. CDR1 is SGHTA and CDR2 is FQGNSA in the germline V gene. The V end lost 1 base, the J end lost 9 bases, and 14 bases lay between the germline ends. The data were taken from a study of blood T cell repertoires in COVID-19. Whole-study context: Acute and convalescent COVID-19 specimens originated in the United States, Italy and Spain. The cDNA or gDNA used as material had been derived from T cells, B-cell-depleted T cells, or PBMCs.

Original processing methods: Amplification of reference gene primers provided the estimated nucleated cell counts. Using immunoSEQ multiplex PCR, the repertoire was profiled, and TCRdb retains in-frame clones only, with some absent. The DNA gave D and trimming, while V, J and clone size come from that table. The sample consists of fewer than 250,000 clones, roughly 90% of them appearing once. The chain is built from TRBV7-2 and TRBJ2-3; D might be TRBD2 (5 bases). This receptor was obtained from a man aged 65 to 85 with acute or convalescent COVID-19. The material sequenced was peripheral blood. CDR3 DNA: TGTGCCAGCAGCTTAGGAGGGCCGATCGCCACGCAGTATTTT. Translating gives CASSLGGPIATQYF.